The next 15 T cell receptor beta chains were all read from a single sample in a study of CD8+ T cells in alopecia areata. The treatment was: oral pan-JAK inhibitor, 5-10 mg twice daily. cDNA serving as the sequencing template came from extracted, reverse transcribed RNA. Clones were read by immunoSEQ multiplex PCR, and TCRdb kept only the in-frame ones, dropping some. The sample consists of over 85,000 clones, roughly three fifths of them appearing once. The specimen comprised CD8+ T cells sorted from blood, sampled at week 4, from a patient treated with tofacitinib. All receptors come from a human donor with alopecia areata.

This clone was recorded a few times. The genes are TRBV5-1 and TRBJ2-3; 11 bases line up with TRBD2. The CDR3 consists of 17 residues. Germline V gives CDR1 SGHRS, CDR2 YFSETQ. Trimming took 3 bases from V and 2 from J; bases not matched to a gene: 8. The CDR3, as DNA: TGCGCCAGCAGCTCTCGACTAGCGGGACATTTCACAGATACGCAGTATTTT. It is translated as CASSSRLAGHFTDTQYF.

V gene TRBV25-1 combines with J gene TRBJ1-6; no reliable D call. Germline V gives CDR1 MGHDK, CDR2 SYGVNS. V was trimmed by 1 base and J by 10 bases, leaving 8 bases between them. The CDR3 is 13 amino acids. CDR3: CASSELGISPLHF. CDR3 DNA: TGTGCCAGCAGTGAATTGGGGATCTCACCCCTCCACTTT.

The chain joins TRBV30 to TRBJ2-7; D is ambiguous. Germline V gene lookup returns CDR1 GTSNPN and CDR2 SVGIG (reference sequence). V lost 3 bases and J 1 base, leaving 16 bases between the germline ends. The CDR3 sequence is 15 residues long. CDR3 residues: CAWSIGPLGSYEQYF. In DNA form, the CDR3 reads TGTGCCTGGAGCATCGGGCCTCTAGGGTCCTACGAGCAGTACTTC.

This clone has only a few counts. This sequence joins TRBV6-5 and TRBJ2-2; no clear D. V lost 6 bases to trimming and J lost 1 base, with 6 bases between them. This CDR3 is built from 13 residues. Germline CDR1 reads MNHEY; CDR2 reads SVGAGI. In DNA form, the CDR3 reads TGTGCCAGCAGACAAGAGAACACCGGGGAGCTGTTTTTT. It encodes CASRQENTGELFF.

V gene TRBV6-5 combines with J gene TRBJ2-4, with D hard to call. Trimming left V 2 bases short and J 8 bases short, with 16 bases between. CDR3 length equals 15 residues. CDR1 is MNHEY and CDR2 is SVGAGI in the germline V gene. The CDR3 DNA reads TGTGCCAGCAGTTACCCAGTGCAGGCAGGAGACATTCAGTACTTC. It codes for CASSYPVQAGDIQYF.

J is TRBJ2-2 and V is TRBV27, with 9 positions matching TRBD2. CDR1 MNHEY and CDR2 SMNVEV come from the germline V gene (reference sequence). CDR3 size: 15 residues. Trimming at V came to 5 bases and at J to 5 bases, leaving 6 bases not matched to a gene. CDR3 nucleotides: TGTGCCAGCAGTCCGAAAGCGGGAGGAACCGGGGAGCTGTTTTTT. It yields the protein CASSPKAGGTGELFF.

This clone was seen a few times. The junction differs from germline at one of its ends, possibly a read error. The gene calls are TRBV27 and TRBJ2-7; 12 nucleotides line up with TRBD2. The CDR3 runs to 15 residues. CDR1 and CDR2 (germline): MNHEY, SMNVEV (reference sequence). The chain's CDR3 is CASSLIAGTSGPLTF. The CDR3 DNA reads TGTGCCAGCAGTTTAATAGCCGGGACTAGCGGGCCATTAACCTTC.

V is TRBV19 and J is TRBJ1-2; no definite D call. CDR1 LNHDA and CDR2 SQIVND come from the germline V gene (reference sequence). Trimming took off 5 bases at V and 4 bases at J, with 11 bases between the two ends. This CDR3 spans 13 amino acids. The CDR3 loop reads CASSHKTLYGYTF. The CDR3 nucleotides are TGTGCCAGTAGTCACAAGACACTCTATGGCTACACCTTC.

The V call is TRBV4-3, the J call TRBJ1-3; D unclear. The V gene's germline CDR1 is LGHNA and CDR2 YSLEER. The ends were cut back, 0 bases at V and 1 base at J, with 7 bases in the middle. The CDR3 totals 15 residues. This chain's CDR3 is CASSQDLYSGNTIYF. The DNA for the CDR3 is TGCGCCAGCAGCCAAGATCTGTATTCTGGAAACACCATATATTTT.

The CDR3 region is CSVEDGVPTGRESGGYTF. The CDR3 bases are TGCAGCGTTGAAGATGGGGTTCCCACAGGGCGCGAGAGTGGTGGCTACACCTTC. The chain is built from TRBV29-1 and TRBJ1-2; D is possibly TRBD1 (6 bases). The length of the CDR3 is 18 residues. Trimming stripped 0 bases from V and 7 bases from J, with 27 bases between. CDR1 SQVTM and CDR2 ANQGSEA come from the germline V gene.

V and J are TRBV29-1 and TRBJ2-7; no reliable D call. Germline loops: CDR1 SQVTM, CDR2 ANQGSEA. The CDR3 spans 12 residues. V shed 5 bases and J shed 9 bases, with 17 bases lying between them. CDR3 protein: CSVSHPSGSQYF. The CDR3 coding sequence is TGCAGCGTTTCCCACCCCTCGGGCTCGCAGTACTTC.

The V and J genes are TRBV2 and TRBJ2-1; 9 nucleotides line up with TRBD2. The CDR3 runs 16 residues. The J segment lost 4 bases and the V segment lost 2 bases, leaving 6 bases of the junction unmatched. Germline V lookup: CDR1 SNHLY, CDR2 FYNNEI. The CDR3 spells CASSEWREGQYNEQFF. The DNA for the CDR3 is TGTGCCAGCAGTGAATGGCGGGAGGGCCAGTACAATGAGCAGTTCTTC.

The CDR3 sequence is CASKRTGLQETQYF. CDR3 nucleotides: TGTGCCAGTAAGCGGACAGGACTCCAAGAGACCCAGTACTTC. The genes are TRBV2 and TRBJ2-5; 7 positions match TRBD1. The trim removed 9 bases at V and 1 base at J, leaving 8 bases unmatched. The germline V gene has CDR1 SNHLY and CDR2 FYNNEI. This CDR3 is built from 14 residues.

The V call is TRBV7-3, the J call TRBJ2-6; D is possibly TRBD1 (5 bases). This CDR3 spans 16 amino acids. Trimming took 5 bases from V and 0 from J, leaving 11 bases between them. Germline V CDR1 and CDR2: SGHTA, FQGTGA. The chain's CDR3 is CASSTLDSSGANVLTF. The CDR3 region has the DNA TGTGCCAGCAGCACCCTTGACAGCTCTGGGGCCAACGTCCTGACTTTC.

This clone has only one observation. The chain combines TRBV9 with TRBJ2-7; D perhaps matches TRBD1 (6 bases). This CDR3 is 15 amino acids long. Germline CDR1 and CDR2: SGDLS and YYNGEE. V was shortened by 4 bases and J by 3 bases, with 17 bases between the two germline ends. The CDR3 sequence is CASSNYAGTNYEQYF. DNA of the CDR3: TGTGCCAGCAGCAACTACGCCGGGACAAACTACGAGCAGTACTTC.